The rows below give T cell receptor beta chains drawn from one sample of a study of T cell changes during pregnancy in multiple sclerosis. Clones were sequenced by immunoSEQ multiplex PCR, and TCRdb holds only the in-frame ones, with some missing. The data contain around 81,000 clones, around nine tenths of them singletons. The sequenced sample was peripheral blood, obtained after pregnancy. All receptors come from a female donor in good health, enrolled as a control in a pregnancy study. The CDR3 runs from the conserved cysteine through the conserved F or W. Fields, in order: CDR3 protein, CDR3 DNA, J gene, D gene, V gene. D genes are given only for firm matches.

CASSIVGGLTNQPQHF | TGTGCCAGTAGTATAGTGGGGGGGCTGACAAATCAGCCCCAGCATTTT | TRBJ1-5 | . | TRBV19
CASSSRGNTQYF | TGTGCCAGCAGCTCGCGGGGGAATACGCAGTATTTT | TRBJ2-3 | TRBD2 | TRBV7-2
CASSLYKRVEEYF | TGCGCCAGCAGCCTTTACAAGCGGGTGGAAGAGTATTTT | TRBJ2-3 | . | TRBV5-1
CASSLTSGVTDTQYF | TGTGCCAGCAGCTTAACTAGCGGGGTCACAGATACGCAGTATTTT | TRBJ2-3 | TRBD2 | TRBV5-4
CASSSTSGGAAGELFF | TGTGCCAGCAGCTCTACTAGCGGGGGGGCGGCCGGGGAGCTGTTTTTT | TRBJ2-2 | TRBD2 | TRBV7-9
CASSPRPGTGDEQYF | TGTGCCAGCAGCCCCCGTCCCGGGACAGGGGACGAGCAGTACTTC | TRBJ2-7 | TRBD1 | TRBV9
CASSLARGAPPYEQYF | TGTGCCAGCAGTTTGGCCAGGGGAGCCCCCCCCTACGAGCAGTACTTC | TRBJ2-7 | . | TRBV27
CASSSRVSSYEQYF | TGTGCCAGCAGCTCGCGGGTTAGCTCCTACGAGCAGTACTTC | TRBJ2-7 | . | TRBV7-9
CASSEGLTYEQYF | TGTGCCAGCAGTGAAGGACTGACCTACGAGCAGTACTTC | TRBJ2-7 | . | TRBV2
CASSFQQTGGVDTQYF | TGTGCCAGCAGCTTCCAGCAAACAGGGGGTGTAGATACGCAGTATTTT | TRBJ2-3 | TRBD1 | TRBV7-9